This T cell receptor beta chain was sequenced for a study of OX40 agonist ivuxolimab in advanced cancers. Study findings and constraints: CD4+ and CD8+ blood T cells expanded clonally by week 6 at 0.1 to 3.0 mg/kg.

Concerning this clone itself: Its antigen is undetermined.

Autoimmune disease history or systemic immunosuppression excluded patients. Only in-frame clones appear in the TCRdb table, and some are missing; sequencing was by immunoSEQ multiplex PCR. Counted here are 80,000 to 100,000 clones, about 90% occurring once; the ten biggest clones make up around 0.54%. This CDR3 is built from 12 residues. V was clipped by 3 bases and J by 2 bases, with 2 bases between them. The germline V gene has CDR1 MNHNY and CDR2 SVGAGI (reference sequence). V usage is TRBV6-6 and J usage is TRBJ1-5; no firm D call. The clonotype originates from an adult with an advanced solid tumor such as melanoma, head and neck, liver or kidney cancer. The sequencing here drew on CD4+ or CD8+ T cells sorted from blood, taken in a trial of the OX40 agonist ivuxolimab. Here the CDR3 DNA reads TGTGCCAGCAGTTATGGCAATCAGCCCCAGCATTTT. Translated: CASSYGNQPQHF.